The 26 T cell receptor beta chains in this list originate from one sample, sequenced in a study of CD8+CD57+ T cells in acquired aplastic anemia. Investigators profiled TCR beta VDJ and CDR3 from genomic DNA template. MiXCR was run by TCRdb on the reads, yielding one entry per CDR3 protein. The sample lists 75,000 to 100,000 distinct CDR3 sequences; roughly two thirds were seen once. It was patients with CD8+CD57+ cell expansion by flow cytometry who were chosen for sequencing. The sequenced material came from sorted CD4+, CD8+, or CD8+CD57+ T cells (not recorded which) from PBMCs. These receptor sequences come from a human donor with aplastic anemia.

Comments on this clonotype: This may arise from a read error, as a much more abundant clone is one base away. This rearrangement joins TRBV6-1 to TRBJ1-4, with a weak D call TRBD1 (6 bases). Germline assignment: CDR1 MNHNS and CDR2 SASEGT. The CDR3 contains 12 residues. The CDR3 loop reads CASSGGPSELLF. The CDR3 region has the DNA TGTGCCAGCAGCGGGGGCCCAAGCGAACTGCTTTTT.

Notes on this clonotype: The CDR3 does not end in the conserved phenylalanine or tryptophan, so this is likely a read error. The CDR3 DNA follows: TGTGCCAGTCGCCCGGAACCAGGGGAGGACACCGGGGAGCTGTTTCTT. The encoded protein is CASRPEPGEDTGELFL. The chain is built from TRBV25-1 and TRBJ2-2; D may match TRBD1 or TRBD2 (6 bases each). Germline CDR1 reads MGHDK; CDR2 reads SYGVNS. V lost 9 bases and J 3 bases, leaving 20 bases between the germline ends. The CDR3 covers 16 residues.

J is TRBJ1-4 and V is TRBV11-2; D gene uncertain. Germline V lookup: CDR1 SGHAT, CDR2 FQNNGV. The CDR3 totals 12 residues. Trimming pared 4 bases from V and 13 bases from J, leaving 13 bases between. The DNA of the CDR3 is TGTGCCAGCAGCTCCGTGGATCCTGGACTGTTTTTT. Protein: CASSSVDPGLFF. Full variable domain (rest looked up from reference TRBV11-2 and TRBJ1-4): EAGVAQSPRYKIIEKRQSVAFWCNPISGHATLYWYQQILGQGPKLLIQFQNNGVVDDSQLPKDRFSAERLKGVDSTLKIQPAKLEDSAVYLCASSSVDPGLFFGSGTQLSVL.

The CDR3 is CSARGPAGEQFF. CDR3 DNA sequence: TGCAGTGCTAGAGGCCCAGCTGGTGAGCAGTTCTTC. The chain uses TRBV20-1 and TRBJ2-1; D is ambiguous. The CDR3 contains 12 residues. V shed 1 base and J shed 9 bases, with 10 bases lying between them. Germline V gene data show CDR1 as DFQATT and CDR2 as SNEGSKA (reference sequence).

This clonotype was observed a handful of times. Just one base apart from a much larger clone, this may be a read error. V usage is TRBV5-5 and J usage is TRBJ1-2, with 9 bases matching TRBD1. Germline V gives CDR1 SGHKS, CDR2 YYEKEE (reference sequence). The V segment lost 0 bases and the J segment 2 bases; nucleotides outside the gene matches: 2. The CDR3 is 15 amino acids. This chain's CDR3 is CASSLAGQGNYGYTF. The CDR3 nucleotides read TGTGCCAGCAGCTTGGCAGGACAGGGGAACTATGGCTACACCTTC.

The chain combines TRBV7-8 with TRBJ2-1; D is undetermined. CDR3 length: 14 residues. The germline V and J ends were trimmed by 5 bases and 9 bases, with 17 bases remaining between them. The germline V gene has CDR1 SGHVS and CDR2 FQNEAQ. CDR3 sequence reads: CASSQTWDKGEQFF. CDR3 DNA: TGTGCCAGCAGCCAGACATGGGATAAGGGTGAGCAGTTCTTC.

The CDR3 spells CASSGPRNEQFF. As DNA, the CDR3 is TGTGCCAGCAGCGGACCCCGCAATGAGCAGTTCTTC. V usage is TRBV9 and J usage is TRBJ2-1; D is ambiguous. CDR3 length: 12 residues. The ends were cut back, 3 bases at V and 6 bases at J, with 7 bases in the middle. CDR1 SGDLS and CDR2 YYNGEE come from the germline V gene.

The genes are TRBV29-1 and TRBJ2-7, with 7 bases matching TRBD1. CDR3 length equals 16 residues. CDR1 is SQVTM and CDR2 is ANQGSEA in the germline V gene. The V segment lost 6 bases and the J segment 5 bases; nucleotides outside the gene matches: 19. This chain's CDR3 is CSVVRWVDREYHEQYF. CDR3 sequence (DNA): TGCAGCGTAGTTAGGTGGGTTGACAGGGAATATCACGAGCAGTACTTC.

Note on this clonotype: This may be a read error: a much more frequent sequence differs by one nucleotide. This chain joins TRBV12-3 or TRBV12-4 and TRBJ2-3, with 9 bases lining up with TRBD2. The CDR3 covers 15 residues. After removal of 6 bases from V and 4 bases from J, the junction contained 8 bases not matched to a gene. The CDR3: CASSISGSPSDTQYF. In DNA form, the CDR3 reads TGTGCCAGCAGCATTAGCGGGAGCCCCTCAGATACGCAGTATTTT.

The gene calls are TRBV5-6 and TRBJ2-1; TRBD2 matches at 7 bases. Germline CDR1 SGHDT, CDR2 YYEEEE. This CDR3 spans 11 amino acids. Trimming at V came to 7 bases and at J to 15 bases, leaving 10 bases not matched to a gene. The CDR3 DNA follows: TGTGCCAGCTCTGGGGGGAGGGCTTTGTTCTTC. This translates into CASSGGRALFF.

This clonotype is medium-sized in the sample. The chain links TRBV7-6 to TRBJ2-7, with 11 bases lining up with TRBD1. Germline V gene lookup returns CDR1 SGHVS and CDR2 FNYEAQ. The CDR3 runs to 15 residues. V lost 5 bases and J lost 1; bases outside the gene matches: 4. CDR3 region: CASSLGDRGSYEQYF. The CDR3 nucleotides are TGTGCCAGCAGCCTAGGGGACAGGGGGTCCTACGAGCAGTACTTC.

This clonotype was observed a few times. The chain recombines TRBV2 with TRBJ2-3; the D gene could be TRBD1 or TRBD2 (5 bases each). The CDR3 is 13 amino acids. The germline CDR1 and CDR2 sequences are SNHLY and FYNNEI. The V end was cut by 7 bases, the J end by 2 bases, with 10 bases between. The CDR3 spells CASTAGTTDTQYF. DNA of the CDR3: TGTGCCAGCACCGCCGGGACCACAGATACGCAGTATTTT.

V and J are TRBV20-1 and TRBJ2-7; D is possibly TRBD1 (6 bases). Germline lookup yields CDR1 DFQATT and CDR2 SNEGSKA (reference sequence). Trimming stripped 0 bases from V and 0 bases from J, with 12 bases between. The CDR3 is 15 residues long. Here the CDR3 reads CSARDGDTRSYEQYF. DNA for the CDR3: TGCAGTGCTAGAGATGGGGACACTCGCTCCTACGAGCAGTACTTC.

This clonotype was seen a few times. V is TRBV20-1 and J is TRBJ2-5; a weak D match, TRBD1 (6 bases). Germline CDR1 is DFQATT and CDR2 is SNEGSKA (reference sequence). Trimming took off 0 bases at V and 2 bases at J, with 13 bases between the two ends. The CDR3 has 15 residues. Here the CDR3 reads CSARDRLGHQETQYF. The CDR3, as DNA: TGCAGTGCTAGAGATCGGTTGGGACATCAAGAGACCCAGTACTTC.

CDR3 bases: TGTGCCAGCAGCCAACAGGGTCGTGATGGAAACACCATATATTTT. Residues: CASSQQGRDGNTIYF. The chain links TRBV7-6 to TRBJ1-3, with D perhaps TRBD1 (6 bases). This CDR3 comprises 15 residues. V dropped 5 bases and J dropped 3 bases, with 14 bases sitting between them. Germline V CDR1 and CDR2: SGHVS, FNYEAQ.

The chain combines TRBV9 with TRBJ2-3; D is ambiguous. Germline V CDR1 and CDR2: SGDLS, YYNGEE. The CDR3 is 16 amino acids. The V end was cut by 2 bases, the J end by 0 bases, with 13 bases between. The CDR3 region is CASSVVAFRSTDTQYF. CDR3 DNA: TGTGCCAGCAGCGTTGTCGCATTCCGAAGCACAGATACGCAGTATTTT.

The rearrangement links TRBV19 to TRBJ2-1; 14 nucleotides match TRBD2. V was pared by 6 bases and J by 7 bases, with 5 bases of the junction left unmatched. This CDR3 is 15 amino acids long. The germline gives CDR1 LNHDA, CDR2 SQIVND (reference sequence). DNA for the CDR3: TGTGCCAGTAGCCTCGGACTAGCGGGAGGAAATGAGCAGTTCTTC. This gives the protein CASSLGLAGGNEQFF.

V gene TRBV29-1 combines with J gene TRBJ2-7; TRBD1 matches at 9 bases. Looked up from germline, CDR1 is SQVTM and CDR2 is ANQGSEA. The CDR3 contains 14 residues. V gave up 5 bases and J gave up 3 bases; unmatched junction bases: 8. The CDR3: CSVTSGDRDYEQYF. In DNA, the CDR3 is TGCAGCGTTACAAGTGGGGACAGGGACTACGAGCAGTACTTC.

V usage is TRBV19 and J usage is TRBJ1-2, with D tentatively TRBD1 (5 bases). CDR1 and CDR2 from the germline V gene are LNHDA and SQIVND (reference sequence). The V and J ends lost 5 bases and 8 bases respectively, with 15 bases between them. The CDR3 covers 13 residues. This CDR3 reads CASSARGRRGYTF. CDR3 in DNA: TGTGCCAGTAGTGCCCGGGGCAGACGGGGCTACACCTTC.

This clonotype was observed many times. The chain combines TRBV27 with TRBJ1-4; D not resolved. Trimming cost V 5 bases and J 0 bases, with 7 bases left between them. Germline V gene sequence: CDR1 MNHEY, CDR2 SMNVEV (reference sequence). The CDR3 runs to 14 residues. The CDR3: CASSLLATNEKLFF. The CDR3 DNA follows: TGTGCCAGCAGTCTACTCGCAACTAATGAAAAACTGTTTTTT. The full variable domain, completed using reference TRBV27 and TRBJ1-4, is EAQVTQNPRYLITVTGKKLTVTCSQNMNHEYMSWYRQDPGLGLRQIYYSMNVEVTDKGDVPEGYKVSRKEKRNFPLILESPSPNQTSLYFCASSLLATNEKLFFGSGTQLSVL.

As DNA, the CDR3 is TGCGCCAGCAGTGTTGGTATGCGAGTATTCCGGGACCTAAACACTGAAGCTTTCTTT. Translated, it gives CASSVGMRVFRDLNTEAFF. The chain links TRBV10-1 to TRBJ1-1; D perhaps matches TRBD1 (5 bases). This CDR3 has 19 amino acids. Germline assignment: CDR1 WNHNN and CDR2 SYGVQD (reference sequence). The V gene lost 4 bases and the J gene lost 2 bases, with 26 bases spanning the gap.

The rearrangement uses TRBV15 and TRBJ2-5, with 14 bases identical to TRBD2. This CDR3 spans 16 amino acids. V was pared by 5 bases and J by 3 bases, with 5 bases of the junction left unmatched. CDR1 is LNHNV and CDR2 is YYDKDF in the germline V gene (reference sequence). The chain's CDR3 is CATSGRLAGGEETQYF. CDR3 in DNA: TGTGCCACCAGCGGCCGACTAGCGGGGGGGGAAGAGACCCAGTACTTC.

The chain has TRBV14 and TRBJ2-7; maybe TRBD1 (7 bases). The CDR3 length is 15 residues. Trimming took off 11 bases at V and 3 bases at J, with 23 bases between the two ends. Per the germline V gene, CDR1 is SGHDN and CDR2 is FVKESK. Written as DNA, the CDR3 is TGTGCCGGAACCGGAGGGACAGCATTCCACTACGAGCAGTACTTC. This encodes CAGTGGTAFHYEQYF. The whole variable domain, filled in from reference TRBV14 and TRBJ2-7, reads EAGVTQFPSHSVIEKGQTVTLRCDPISGHDNLYWYRRVMGKEIKFLLHFVKESKQDESGMPNNRFLAERTGGTYSTLKVQPAELEDSGVYFCAGTGGTAFHYEQYFGPGTRLTVT.

The chain couples TRBV2 to TRBJ1-4; D is possibly TRBD1 (6 bases). Germline V lookup: CDR1 SNHLY, CDR2 FYNNEI. The CDR3 runs to 11 residues. V was cut by 7 bases and J by 12 bases, with 12 bases left in between. The CDR3 nucleotides read TGTGCCAGCACTCGTGGGGGCGAACTGTTTTTT. Its translation is CASTRGGELFF.

The gene calls are TRBV29-1 and TRBJ2-4; D is perhaps TRBD2 (5 bases). The V end lost 7 bases, the J end lost 1 base, and 8 bases lay between the germline ends. Germline V gene lookup returns CDR1 SQVTM and CDR2 ANQGSEA. This CDR3 is 12 amino acids long. The CDR3 protein is CSAAGAKNIQYF. CDR3 nucleotide sequence: TGCAGCGCTGCGGGCGCCAAAAACATTCAGTACTTC.

The gene calls are TRBV7-8 and TRBJ2-5; D call uncertain. V was cut by 2 bases and J by 4 bases, with 11 bases left in between. Per germline, CDR1 SGHVS and CDR2 FQNEAQ. The CDR3 is 14 amino acids. The CDR3 DNA sequence: TGTGCCAGCAGCTTATTGTCACCAGCAGAGACCCAGTACTTC. Its translation: CASSLLSPAETQYF.